Reported below is one TCR beta chain. At deep level, the assay was performed. Assay: immunoSEQ multiplex PCR; the TCRdb copy retains only in-frame clones and omits some. The sample records about 460,000 clones, over 60% being singletons. The data stem from a study of shared clonotypes between healthy human individuals. Only Caucasian adults living in Nashville, Tennessee made up the donor group. The receptor comes from a woman aged 40-49 years in good health. Some clones in this sample may be carry-over from other donors' samples. Sequenced sample: PBMCs.

CDR3 DNA sequence: TGTGCCAGCTCACAACAGGGGACTGAAGCTTTCTTT. Its protein is CASSQQGTEAFF. This chain joins TRBV18 and TRBJ1-1, with 7 positions matching TRBD1. CDR3 size: 12 residues. The V and J ends lost 4 bases and 5 bases, in that order; junction bases with no gene match: 1. Germline V gives CDR1 KGHSH, CDR2 LQKENI. Full variable domain (outside the CDR3, taken from reference TRBV18 and TRBJ1-1): NAGVMQNPRHLVRRRGQEARLRCSPMKGHSHVYWYRQLPEEGLKFMVYLQKENIIDESGMPKERFSAEFPKEGPSILRIQQVVRGDSAAYFCASSQQGTEAFFGQGTRLTVV.